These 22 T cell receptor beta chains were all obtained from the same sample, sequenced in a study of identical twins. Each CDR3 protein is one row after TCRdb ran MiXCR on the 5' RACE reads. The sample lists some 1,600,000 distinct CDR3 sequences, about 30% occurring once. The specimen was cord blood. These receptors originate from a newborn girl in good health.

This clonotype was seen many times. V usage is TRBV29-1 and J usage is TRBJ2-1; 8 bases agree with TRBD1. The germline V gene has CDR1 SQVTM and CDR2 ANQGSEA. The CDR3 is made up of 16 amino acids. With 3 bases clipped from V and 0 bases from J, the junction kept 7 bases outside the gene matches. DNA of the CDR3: TGCAGCGTTGAGGACCCGACAGGGGCCTCCTACAATGAGCAGTTCTTC. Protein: CSVEDPTGASYNEQFF.

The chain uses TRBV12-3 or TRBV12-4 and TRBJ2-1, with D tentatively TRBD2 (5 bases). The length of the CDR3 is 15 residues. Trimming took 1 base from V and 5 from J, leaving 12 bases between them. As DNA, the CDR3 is TGTGCCAGCAGTTTAGGGACGGTGGAGGACAATGAGCAGTTCTTC. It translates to CASSLGTVEDNEQFF.

CDR3 sequence: CASRALAGGRTGELFF. CDR3 DNA: TGTGCCAGCAGAGCCCTAGCGGGAGGCCGCACCGGGGAGCTGTTTTTT. The V gene is TRBV6-6, the J gene TRBJ2-2, with 11 bases aligning to TRBD2. The ends lost 6 bases at V and 4 bases at J; junction bases unmatched: 7. In germline, CDR1 is MNHNY, CDR2 SVGAGI (reference sequence). CDR3 length: 16 amino acids.

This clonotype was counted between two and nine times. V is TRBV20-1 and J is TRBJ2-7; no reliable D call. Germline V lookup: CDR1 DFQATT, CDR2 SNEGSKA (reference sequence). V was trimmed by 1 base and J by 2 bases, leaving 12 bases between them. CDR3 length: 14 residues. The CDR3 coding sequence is TGCAGTGCTAGAGCAGGCAGGTTAACCTACGAGCAGTACTTC. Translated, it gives CSARAGRLTYEQYF.

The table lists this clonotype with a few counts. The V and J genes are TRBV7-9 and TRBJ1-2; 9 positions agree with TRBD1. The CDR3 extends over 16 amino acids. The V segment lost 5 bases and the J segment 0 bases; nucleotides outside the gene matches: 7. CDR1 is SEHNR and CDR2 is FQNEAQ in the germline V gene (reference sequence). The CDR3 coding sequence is TGTGCCAGCAGCCACAGGGGGCCTATAGCTAACTATGGCTACACCTTC. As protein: CASSHRGPIANYGYTF.

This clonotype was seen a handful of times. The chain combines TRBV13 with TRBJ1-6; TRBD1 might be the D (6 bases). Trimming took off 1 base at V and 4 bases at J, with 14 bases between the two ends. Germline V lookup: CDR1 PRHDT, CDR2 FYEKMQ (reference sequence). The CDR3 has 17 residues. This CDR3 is CASSLDGGAGYNSPLHF. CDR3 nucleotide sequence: TGTGCCAGCAGCTTAGACGGGGGCGCGGGTTATAATTCACCCCTCCACTTT.

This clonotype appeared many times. The CDR3, as DNA: TGTGCCATCAGCCCCGGACAAGGCCTGTCCACAGATACGCAGTATTTT. It yields the protein CAISPGQGLSTDTQYF. The chain recombines TRBV10-3 with TRBJ2-3, with a possible D match to TRBD1 (5 bases). CDR1 is ENHRY, CDR2 SYGVKD, per germline. The CDR3 runs 16 residues. Trimming left V 6 bases short and J 2 bases short, with 18 bases between.

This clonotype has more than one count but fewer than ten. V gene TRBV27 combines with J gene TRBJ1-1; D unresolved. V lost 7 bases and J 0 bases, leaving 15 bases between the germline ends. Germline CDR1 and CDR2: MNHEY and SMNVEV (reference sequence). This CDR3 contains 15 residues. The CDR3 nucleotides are TGTGCCAGCAAGGGTCTTGGATCGATGAACACTGAAGCTTTCTTT. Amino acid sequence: CASKGLGSMNTEAFF.

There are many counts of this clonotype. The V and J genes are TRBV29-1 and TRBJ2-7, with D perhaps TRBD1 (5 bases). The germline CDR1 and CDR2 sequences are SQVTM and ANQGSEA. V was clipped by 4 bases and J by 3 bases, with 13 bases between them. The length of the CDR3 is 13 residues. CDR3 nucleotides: TGCAGCGTTGGACGTGACAGAGACTACGAGCAGTACTTC. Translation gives CSVGRDRDYEQYF.

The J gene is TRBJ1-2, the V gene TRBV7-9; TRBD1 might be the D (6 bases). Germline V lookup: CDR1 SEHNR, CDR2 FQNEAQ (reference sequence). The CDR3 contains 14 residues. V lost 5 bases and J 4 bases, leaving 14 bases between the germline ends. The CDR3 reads CASSPIADSYGYTF. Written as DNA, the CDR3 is TGTGCCAGCAGCCCGATAGCGGACAGCTATGGCTACACCTTC.

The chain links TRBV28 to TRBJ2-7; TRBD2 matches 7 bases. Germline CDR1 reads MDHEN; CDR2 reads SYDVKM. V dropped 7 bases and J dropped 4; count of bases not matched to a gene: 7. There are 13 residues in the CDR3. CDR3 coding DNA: TGTGCCAGCATTGGCGGGAGCTGGTACGAGCAGTACTTC. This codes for CASIGGSWYEQYF. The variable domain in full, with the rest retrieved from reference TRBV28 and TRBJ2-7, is DVKVTQSSRYLVKRTGEKVFLECVQDMDHENMFWYRQDPGLGLRLIYFSYDVKMKEKGDIPEGYSVSREKKERFSLILESASTNQTSMYLCASIGGSWYEQYFGPGTRLTVT.

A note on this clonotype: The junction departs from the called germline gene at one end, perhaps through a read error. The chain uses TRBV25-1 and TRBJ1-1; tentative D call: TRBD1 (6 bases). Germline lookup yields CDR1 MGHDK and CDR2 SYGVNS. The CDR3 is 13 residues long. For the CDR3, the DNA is TGTGCCAGCAGTGATCGACAGGACACTGGAGCTTTCTTT. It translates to CASSDRQDTGAFF.

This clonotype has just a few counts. In nucleotides, the CDR3 is TGTGCCAGCAGCGTTGACGGACTAGCGGGTACGCAGTATTTT. Its translation: CASSVDGLAGTQYF. This chain links TRBV9 with TRBJ2-3; 11 bases fit TRBD2. J was trimmed by 8 bases and V by 2 bases; bases with no gene match: 4. Germline CDR1 and CDR2: SGDLS and YYNGEE. This CDR3 contains 14 residues.

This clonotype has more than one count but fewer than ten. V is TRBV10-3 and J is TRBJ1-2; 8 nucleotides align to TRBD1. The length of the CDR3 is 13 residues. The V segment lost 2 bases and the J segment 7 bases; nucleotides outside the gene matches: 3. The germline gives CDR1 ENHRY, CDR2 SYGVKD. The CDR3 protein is CAISEQGAGGYTF. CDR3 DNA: TGTGCCATCAGTGAGCAGGGGGCTGGTGGCTACACCTTC.

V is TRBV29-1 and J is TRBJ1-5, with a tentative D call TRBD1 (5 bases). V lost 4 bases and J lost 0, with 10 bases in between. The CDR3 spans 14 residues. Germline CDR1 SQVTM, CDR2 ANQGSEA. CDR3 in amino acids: CSVVLGTSNQPQHF. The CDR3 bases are TGCAGCGTTGTCTTGGGGACTAGCAATCAGCCCCAGCATTTT.

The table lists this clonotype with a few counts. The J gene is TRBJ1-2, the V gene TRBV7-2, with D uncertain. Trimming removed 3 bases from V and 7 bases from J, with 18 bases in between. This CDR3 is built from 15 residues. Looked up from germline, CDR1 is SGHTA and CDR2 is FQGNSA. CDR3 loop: CASSFSGPTTGGYTF. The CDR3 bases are TGTGCCAGCAGCTTCTCCGGTCCGACAACGGGTGGCTACACCTTC.

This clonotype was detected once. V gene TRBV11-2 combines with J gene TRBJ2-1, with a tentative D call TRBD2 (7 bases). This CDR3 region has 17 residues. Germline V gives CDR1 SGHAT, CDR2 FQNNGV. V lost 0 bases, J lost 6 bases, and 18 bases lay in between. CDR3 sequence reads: CASSLDVRGAGTNEQFF. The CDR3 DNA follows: TGTGCCAGCAGCTTAGATGTTCGGGGGGCGGGGACCAATGAGCAGTTCTTC.

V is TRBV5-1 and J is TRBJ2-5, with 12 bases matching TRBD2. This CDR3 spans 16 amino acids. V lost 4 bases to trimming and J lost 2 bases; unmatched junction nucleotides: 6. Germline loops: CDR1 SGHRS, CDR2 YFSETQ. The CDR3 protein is CASSQTSGRIQETQYF. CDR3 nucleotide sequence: TGCGCCAGCAGCCAGACTAGCGGGAGAATTCAAGAGACCCAGTACTTC.

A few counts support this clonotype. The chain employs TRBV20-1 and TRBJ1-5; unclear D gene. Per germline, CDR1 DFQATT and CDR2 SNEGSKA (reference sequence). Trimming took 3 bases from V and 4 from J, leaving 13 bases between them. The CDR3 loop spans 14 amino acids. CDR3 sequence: CSARDGMRNQPQHF. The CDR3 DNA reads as TGCAGTGCTAGGGATGGGATGAGAAATCAGCCCCAGCATTTT.

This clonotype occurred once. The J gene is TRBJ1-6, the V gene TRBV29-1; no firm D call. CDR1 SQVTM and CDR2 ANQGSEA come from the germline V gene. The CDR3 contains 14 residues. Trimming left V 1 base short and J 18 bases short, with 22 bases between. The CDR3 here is CSVEGLRRSGHPHF. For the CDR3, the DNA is TGCAGCGTTGAAGGCCTCCGACGGAGTGGGCACCCCCACTTT.

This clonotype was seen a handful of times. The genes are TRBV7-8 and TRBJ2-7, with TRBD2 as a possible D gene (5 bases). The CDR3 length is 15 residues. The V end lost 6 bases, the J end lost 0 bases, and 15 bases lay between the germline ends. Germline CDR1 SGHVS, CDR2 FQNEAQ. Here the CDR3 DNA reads TGTGCCAGCAGACGGAGGACGGATCTCTCCTACGAGCAGTACTTC. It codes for CASRRRTDLSYEQYF.

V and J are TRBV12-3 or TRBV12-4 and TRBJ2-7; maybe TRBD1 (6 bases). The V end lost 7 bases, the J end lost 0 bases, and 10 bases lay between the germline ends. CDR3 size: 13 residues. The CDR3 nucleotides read TGTGCCAGCAAACGGGACACCTCCTACGAGCAGTACTTC. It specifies CASKRDTSYEQYF.